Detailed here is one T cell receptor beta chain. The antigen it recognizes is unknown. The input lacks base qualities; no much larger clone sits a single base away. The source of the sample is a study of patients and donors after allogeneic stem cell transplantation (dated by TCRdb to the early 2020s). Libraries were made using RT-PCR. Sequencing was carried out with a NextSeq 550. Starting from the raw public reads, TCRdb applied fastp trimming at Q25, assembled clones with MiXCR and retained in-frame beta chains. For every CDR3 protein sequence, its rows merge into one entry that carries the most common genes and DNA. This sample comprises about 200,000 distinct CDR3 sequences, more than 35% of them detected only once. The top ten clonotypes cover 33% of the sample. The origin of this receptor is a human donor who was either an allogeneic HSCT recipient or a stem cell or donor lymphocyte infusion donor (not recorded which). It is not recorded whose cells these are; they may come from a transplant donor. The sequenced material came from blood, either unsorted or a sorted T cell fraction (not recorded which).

The CDR3 region has the sequence CASSVVDNTEAFF. DNA sequence: TGTGCCAGCAGCGTAGTAGATAACACTGAAGCTTTCTTT. The chain uses TRBV9 and TRBJ1-1; the D gene is not confidently resolved. Measured from the cysteine to the phenylalanine, the CDR3 is 13 residues long. The only DNA kept is the CDR3, 39 bases in frame from the first base. The germline V gene yields SGDLS for CDR1 and YYNGEE for CDR2. Trimming at the junction amounts to 0 bases on V and 2 bases on J, and the germline ends lie 5 bases apart.